These T cell receptor beta chains were read from a single sample in a study of cytomegalovirus exposure and HLA in healthy donors. Measured with immunoSEQ multiplex PCR; TCRdb has only the in-frame clones, and not every one. Of 190,000 or so clones in the sample, approximately 82% were seen once. The source material was PBMCs. Receptors were obtained from a woman aged 45-65 years in good health and CMV-seropositive. The CDR3 runs from the conserved cysteine through the conserved F or W. D genes are given only for firm matches. Clone size is not always given. Where it is, it says once, few, many or a class for expanded clones.

j_gene,abundance,v_gene,d_gene,CDR3aa,CDR3nt
TRBJ1-1,NA,TRBV9,TRBD1,CASSVGATGSTEAFF,TGTGCCAGCAGCGTAGGCGCGACAGGGAGCACTGAAGCTTTCTTT
TRBJ2-4,NA,TRBV6-5,TRBD1,CASSGQGARDIQYF,TGTGCCAGCAGTGGACAGGGGGCGAGGGACATTCAGTACTTC
TRBJ1-2,few,TRBV2,NA,CASNGQNYGYTF,TGTGCCAGCAATGGACAGAACTATGGCTACACCTTC
TRBJ1-2,NA,TRBV30,NA,CAWSLAGRQGYTF,TGTGCCTGGAGTTTGGCAGGTCGGCAGGGCTACACCTTC
TRBJ1-4,NA,TRBV5-1,TRBD1,CASSLEGTGNEKLFF,TGCGCCAGCAGCTTGGAGGGGACAGGGAATGAAAAACTGTTTTTT
TRBJ1-1,NA,TRBV5-1,TRBD1,CASSTGQTNTEAFF,TGCGCCAGCAGCACGGGACAGACGAACACTGAAGCTTTCTTT
TRBJ1-6,few,TRBV28,NA,CASSLVERGYSPLHF,TGTGCCAGCAGTTTAGTCGAGAGGGGGTATTCACCCCTCCACTTT
TRBJ1-6,once,TRBV18,NA,CASSLEGVLNSPLHF,TGTGCCAGCTCACTCGAAGGGGTGCTGAATTCACCCCTCCACTTT
TRBJ2-7,NA,TRBV30,NA,CAWSPHSSYEQYF,TGTGCCTGGAGTCCTCACAGCTCCTACGAGCAGTACTTC
TRBJ2-6,few,TRBV4-1,NA,CASSNGAGGANVLTF,TGCGCCAGCAGCAACGGCGCGGGTGGGGCCAACGTCCTGACTTTC
TRBJ2-1,NA,TRBV11-3,NA,CASSLSGEQFF,TGTGCCAGCAGCTTATCCGGTGAGCAGTTCTTC
TRBJ1-2,NA,TRBV28,TRBD1,CASSPPSNRGGYTF,TGTGCCAGCAGTCCACCTTCGAACAGGGGTGGCTACACCTTC
TRBJ2-1,NA,TRBV7-6,TRBD2,CASSLGGDEQFF,TGTGCCAGCAGCCTGGGAGGGGATGAGCAGTTCTTC
TRBJ1-2,NA,TRBV7-3,TRBD1,CASSNDRATYTF,TGTGCCAGCAGCAACGACAGGGCCACCTACACCTTC
TRBJ2-7,NA,TRBV25-1,TRBD2,CASSLAGGPVYEQYF,TGTGCCAGCAGCCTAGCGGGGGGGCCGGTTTACGAGCAGTACTTC
TRBJ2-7,NA,TRBV28,TRBD2,CASRPGGIRYEQYF,TGTGCCAGCAGACCGGGGGGTATCAGATACGAGCAGTACTTC
TRBJ1-1,once,TRBV7-9,TRBD1,CATGGTDTEAFF,TGTGCCACAGGGGGTACTGACACTGAAGCTTTCTTT
TRBJ1-5,NA,TRBV2,TRBD1,CASSETGGSRQPQHF,TGTGCCAGCAGTGAAACAGGGGGCTCCCGGCAGCCCCAGCATTTT
TRBJ1-1,NA,TRBV7-2,NA,CASSLNNLGLEAFF,TGTGCCAGCAGCTTAAATAATCTGGGGCTTGAAGCTTTCTTT
TRBJ1-2,NA,TRBV11-2,NA,CASSRGAIRPASYGYTF,TGTGCCAGCAGCCGAGGTGCCATCCGCCCAGCGTCCTATGGCTACACCTTC
TRBJ1-1,NA,TRBV4-1,NA,CASSRRSLQGMDTEAFF,TGCGCCAGCAGCCGCAGGAGCCTCCAGGGCATGGACACTGAAGCTTTCTTT
TRBJ1-2,NA,TRBV5-4,NA,CASSFAGFGYTF,TGTGCCAGCAGCTTCGCAGGCTTCGGCTACACCTTC
TRBJ1-4,NA,TRBV9,TRBD1,CASSATRTGGEKLFF,TGTGCCAGCAGCGCAACCAGGACAGGGGGGGAAAAACTGTTTTTT
TRBJ1-2,NA,TRBV4-3,NA,CASSQEGLGRFGYTF,TGCGCCAGCAGCCAAGAAGGGTTAGGGAGGTTTGGCTACACCTTC
TRBJ1-2,NA,TRBV27,NA,CASSTQSSPDSYGYTF,TGTGCCAGCAGTACGCAATCATCTCCAGACAGTTATGGCTACACCTTC
TRBJ2-5,NA,TRBV2,NA,CASSRQSQETQYF,TGTGCCAGCAGCCGACAGTCACAAGAGACCCAGTACTTC
TRBJ2-2,NA,TRBV29-1,TRBD2,CSGGGGTGELFF,TGCAGCGGTGGGGGGGGCACCGGGGAGCTGTTTTTT
TRBJ1-6,NA,TRBV5-4,NA,CASSLAPRGHPAPLHF,TGTGCCAGCAGCTTGGCCCCTCGGGGACATCCAGCACCCCTCCACTTT
TRBJ1-3,NA,TRBV18,NA,CASSPPLGASGNTIYF,TGTGCCAGCTCACCACCGTTGGGGGCCTCTGGAAACACCATATATTTT
TRBJ1-2,NA,TRBV5-1,TRBD1,CASSEGGARSHNYGYTF,TGCGCCAGCAGCGAAGGGGGCGCGAGGAGTCATAACTATGGCTACACCTTC
TRBJ1-1,NA,TRBV29-1,NA,CSVEGGLNTEAFF,TGCAGCGTTGAAGGGGGGCTGAACACTGAAGCTTTCTTT
TRBJ1-1,NA,TRBV5-1,TRBD1,CASSFDKDRGGTEAFF,TGCGCCAGCAGCTTTGATAAGGACAGGGGAGGAACTGAAGCTTTCTTT
TRBJ2-7,NA,TRBV5-1,TRBD1,CASSLDRGYEQYF,TGCGCCAGCAGCTTGGACAGGGGCTACGAGCAGTACTTC
TRBJ1-1,NA,TRBV18,NA,CASSPEGNTEAFF,TGTGCCAGCTCACCGGAGGGGAACACTGAAGCTTTCTTT
TRBJ1-1,NA,TRBV27,TRBD1,CASSPRDRGLLNTEAFF,TGTGCCAGCAGCCCCCGGGACAGGGGGCTTCTGAACACTGAAGCTTTCTTT
TRBJ1-6,few,TRBV10-1,NA,CASSGTLTSPLHF,TGCGCCAGCAGTGGAACTCTTACTTCACCCCTCCACTTT
TRBJ2-7,NA,TRBV7-9,TRBD1,CASSRPGQAPVRNEQYF,TGTGCCAGCAGCCGGCCGGGACAGGCCCCTGTACGGAACGAGCAGTACTTC
TRBJ2-7,NA,TRBV13,TRBD1,CASSLGPGGISGEQYF,TGTGCCAGCAGCTTAGGCCCAGGGGGCATTTCCGGAGAGCAGTACTTC
TRBJ1-1,NA,TRBV14,TRBD1,CASSRTGAEAFF,TGTGCCAGCAGCCGGACAGGAGCTGAAGCTTTCTTT
TRBJ1-3,once,TRBV18,NA,CASSPGQAGGGNTIYF,TGTGCCAGCTCACCAGGGCAGGCCGGTGGTGGAAACACCATATATTTT
TRBJ2-3,NA,TRBV18,NA,CASSPNRADTQYF,TGTGCCAGCTCCCCTAACAGGGCAGATACGCAGTATTTT
TRBJ1-2,NA,TRBV6-5,NA,CASSHWTGYTNYGYTF,TGTGCCAGCAGTCACTGGACGGGATATACTAACTATGGCTACACCTTC
TRBJ1-5,NA,TRBV11-3,NA,CASSTHLILPADPQPQHF,TGTGCCAGCAGCACACACTTAATCCTCCCCGCGGATCCTCAGCCCCAGCATTTT
TRBJ1-1,NA,TRBV30,NA,CAWTEGQADTEAFF,TGTGCCTGGACCGAGGGTCAGGCGGACACTGAAGCTTTCTTT
TRBJ2-7,NA,TRBV28,TRBD1,CASSLGGDRGYEQYF,TGTGCCAGCAGTTTGGGTGGGGACAGGGGGTACGAGCAGTACTTC
TRBJ2-2,once,TRBV4-2,TRBD2,CASSRSRGVGTGELFF,TGTGCCAGCAGCCGATCACGGGGGGTTGGCACCGGGGAGCTGTTTTTT
TRBJ1-2,NA,TRBV19,NA,CASPVATNYGYTF,TGTGCCAGCCCTGTAGCTACTAACTATGGCTACACCTTC
TRBJ1-5,once,TRBV7-8,NA,CASSHQRGGKQPQHF,TGTGCCAGCAGCCATCAGAGGGGGGGCAAACAGCCCCAGCATTTT
TRBJ1-5,few,TRBV2,NA,CASGREGSNQPQHF,TGTGCCAGCGGCAGGGAGGGTAGCAATCAGCCCCAGCATTTT
TRBJ2-2,NA,TRBV10-3,TRBD1,CAISSDRGNTGELFF,TGTGCCATCAGTTCGGACAGGGGAAACACCGGGGAGCTGTTTTTT
TRBJ2-1,once,TRBV14,TRBD2,CASSQHVAGGLGNEQFF,TGTGCCAGCAGCCAACACGTAGCGGGGGGGTTGGGCAATGAGCAGTTCTTC
TRBJ1-1,NA,TRBV18,TRBD1,CASSPLQGDTEAFF,TGTGCCAGCTCACCTTTACAGGGGGACACTGAAGCTTTCTTT